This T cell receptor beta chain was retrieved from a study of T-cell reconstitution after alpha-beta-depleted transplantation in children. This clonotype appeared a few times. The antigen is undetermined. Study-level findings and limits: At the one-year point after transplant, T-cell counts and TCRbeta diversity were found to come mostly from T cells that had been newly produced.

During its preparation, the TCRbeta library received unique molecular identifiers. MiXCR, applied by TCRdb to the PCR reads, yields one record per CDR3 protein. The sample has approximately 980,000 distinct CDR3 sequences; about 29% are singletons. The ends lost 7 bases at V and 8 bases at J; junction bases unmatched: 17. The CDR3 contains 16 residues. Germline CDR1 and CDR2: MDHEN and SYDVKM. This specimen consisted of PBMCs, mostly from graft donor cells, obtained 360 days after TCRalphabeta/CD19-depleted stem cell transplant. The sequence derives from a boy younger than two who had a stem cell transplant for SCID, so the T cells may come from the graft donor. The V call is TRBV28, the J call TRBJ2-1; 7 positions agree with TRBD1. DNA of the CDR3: TGTGCCAGCATTGGTTTGGTAGACAGGGTAGTCGATGAGCAGTTCTTC. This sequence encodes CASIGLVDRVVDEQFF.